What follows are 11 T cell receptor beta chains derived from one specimen sequenced in a study of regulatory T cells in long-lasting Graves disease. Arm-PCR with iRepertoire HTBI primers amplified the CDR3 regions for these TCR beta libraries. Via MiXCR, TCRdb re-called the multiplex PCR reads, giving one row per CDR3 protein. Of 700,000 or so distinct CDR3 sequences in the sample, about 32% are singletons; the top ten hold around 42%. Time point given: persistent/refractory GD, antithyroid drugs over 5 years with positive TRAb. PBMC RNA served as the TCR library source. The source material was peripheral blood mononuclear cells (PBMCs), sampled when the disease was refractory, from a patient treated with antithyroid drugs. Receptors were obtained from a female donor with Graves disease.

The chain uses TRBV3-1 and TRBJ1-5, with D unclear. Germline V gene lookup returns CDR1 LGHDT and CDR2 YNNKEL (reference sequence). Trimming removed 6 bases at V and 6 bases at J, with 18 bases between. The CDR3 totals 15 residues. The CDR3 loop is CASSSMAVLGQPQHF. CDR3 nucleotide sequence: TGTGCCAGCAGTTCAATGGCCGTGCTGGGTCAGCCCCAGCATTTT.

The chain joins TRBV12-5 to TRBJ2-2; D may be TRBD2 (5 bases). In germline, CDR1 is LGHNT, CDR2 FRNRAP. This CDR3 is 14 amino acids long. The V gene lost 6 bases and the J gene lost 6 bases, with 14 bases spanning the gap. The CDR3 here is CASGPLRAAGELFF. DNA of the CDR3: TGTGCTAGTGGACCCCTGAGGGCGGCCGGGGAGCTGTTTTTT.

The rearrangement links TRBV9 to TRBJ2-5; D might be TRBD1 or TRBD2, each matching 6 bases. The CDR3 consists of 17 residues. Between the trimmed V and J ends, which lost 3 bases and 5 bases, there was a span of 23 bases. Looked up from germline, CDR1 is SGDLS and CDR2 is YYNGEE. CDR3 nucleotides: TGTGCCAGCAGCGCCGGGAGCCAGGGGAGGTTTGGGGAGACCCAGTACTTC. It encodes CASSAGSQGRFGETQYF.

This chain uses TRBV5-1 with TRBJ2-3, with 7 bases matching TRBD1. The CDR3 loop spans 15 amino acids. CDR1 and CDR2 (germline): SGHRS, YFSETQ. The V segment lost 2 bases and the J segment 7 bases; nucleotides outside the gene matches: 10. The DNA for the CDR3 is TGCGCCAGCAGCTTCGAAGGGGGCAGAAAAAATACGCAGTATTTT. This sequence encodes CASSFEGGRKNTQYF.

Regarding this clonotype: At one end, the junction sequence differs from germline, possibly due to a read error. The chain is built from TRBV10-3 and TRBJ2-5, with TRBD1 matching 8 bases. The germline V gene has CDR1 ENHRY and CDR2 SYGVKD. The CDR3 length is 16 residues. CDR3 bases: TGTGCCAGCAGTTACGCGGCAGGGGGCGGACGGGAGACCCAGTACTTC. It translates to CASSYAAGGGRETQYF.

This clonotype showed up many times. The chain carries TRBV2 and TRBJ2-7; the D gene is possibly TRBD2 (6 bases). CDR3 size: 12 residues. Trimming took off 8 bases at V and 3 bases at J, with 11 bases between the two ends. In germline, CDR1 is SNHLY, CDR2 FYNNEI. The CDR3 DNA is TGTGCCAGCGGTGGAGGGATCTACGAGCAGTACTTC. Encoded protein: CASGGGIYEQYF.

This chain connects TRBV19 to TRBJ1-1; D is possibly TRBD1 (5 bases). The V and J ends lost 3 bases and 10 bases respectively, with 21 bases between them. The CDR3 contains 15 residues. Per the germline V gene, CDR1 is LNHDA and CDR2 is SQIVND (reference sequence). CDR3 in DNA: TGTGCCAGTAGTATTAGGGAGGACAACCTAGGAGGAGCTTTCTTT. Encoded protein: CASSIREDNLGGAFF.

J is TRBJ2-5 and V is TRBV14; perhaps TRBD1 as D (6 bases). Trimming cost V 1 base and J 4 bases, with 16 bases left between them. Germline loops: CDR1 SGHDN, CDR2 FVKESK. The CDR3 runs to 16 residues. The CDR3 spells CASSQAGTIPGETQYF. The CDR3, as DNA: TGTGCCAGCAGCCAAGCCGGGACAATCCCGGGAGAGACCCAGTACTTC.

V usage is TRBV20-1 and J usage is TRBJ1-1, with D possibly matching TRBD1 (6 bases). This CDR3 is 14 amino acids long. Germline CDR1 and CDR2: DFQATT and SNEGSKA (reference sequence). V lost 6 bases, J lost 0 bases, and 14 bases lay in between. The CDR3 sequence: CSAPKGTLNTEAFF. CDR3 nucleotide sequence: TGCAGTGCCCCAAAAGGGACATTGAACACTGAAGCTTTCTTT.

V is TRBV28 and J is TRBJ2-5; 7 nucleotides line up with TRBD1. Trimming removed 8 bases from V and 3 bases from J; junction bases left unmatched: 9. Germline V CDR1 and CDR2: MDHEN, SYDVKM. CDR3 length: 14 residues. The CDR3 DNA reads as TGTGCCAGCGATACGGACAGGTCGGAAGAGACCCAGTACTTC. Amino acids: CASDTDRSEETQYF.

This clonotype has just a few counts. The V call is TRBV29-1, the J call TRBJ1-1; D is uncertain. Trimming shortened V by 0 bases and J by 11 bases, and 13 bases separated the two germline ends. This CDR3 region has 12 residues. Per the germline V gene, CDR1 is SQVTM and CDR2 is ANQGSEA. The CDR3 reads CSVEDWGGVAFF. CDR3 nucleotides: TGCAGCGTTGAAGATTGGGGTGGTGTGGCTTTCTTT.